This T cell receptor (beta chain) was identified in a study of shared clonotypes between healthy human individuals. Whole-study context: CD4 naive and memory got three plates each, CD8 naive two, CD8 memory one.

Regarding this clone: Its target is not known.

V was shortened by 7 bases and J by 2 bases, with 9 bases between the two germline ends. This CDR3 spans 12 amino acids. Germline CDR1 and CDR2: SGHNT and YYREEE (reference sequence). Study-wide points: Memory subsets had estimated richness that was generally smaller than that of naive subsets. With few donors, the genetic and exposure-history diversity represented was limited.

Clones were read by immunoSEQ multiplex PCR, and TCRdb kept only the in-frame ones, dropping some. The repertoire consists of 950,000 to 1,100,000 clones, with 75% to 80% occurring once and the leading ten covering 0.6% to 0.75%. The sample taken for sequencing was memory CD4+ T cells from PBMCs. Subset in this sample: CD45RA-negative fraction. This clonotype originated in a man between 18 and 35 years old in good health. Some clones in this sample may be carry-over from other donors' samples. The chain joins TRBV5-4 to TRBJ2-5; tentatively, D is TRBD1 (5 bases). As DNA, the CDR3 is TGTGCCAGCCAAGCAGGGCAAGAGACCCAGTACTTC. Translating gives CASQAGQETQYF.